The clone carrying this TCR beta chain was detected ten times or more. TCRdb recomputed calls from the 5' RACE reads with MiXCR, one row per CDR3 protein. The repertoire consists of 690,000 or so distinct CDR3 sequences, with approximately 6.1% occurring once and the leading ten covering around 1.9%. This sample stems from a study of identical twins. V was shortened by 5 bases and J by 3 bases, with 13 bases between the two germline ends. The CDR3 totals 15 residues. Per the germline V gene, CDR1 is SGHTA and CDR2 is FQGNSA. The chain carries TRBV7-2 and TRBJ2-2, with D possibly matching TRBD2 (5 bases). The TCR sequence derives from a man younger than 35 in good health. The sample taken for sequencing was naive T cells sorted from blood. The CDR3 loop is CASSPMGVHTGELFF. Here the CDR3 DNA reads TGTGCCAGCAGCCCAATGGGAGTTCACACCGGGGAGCTGTTTTTT.